These 12 T cell receptor beta chains share one sample of origin, sequenced in a study of blood T cell repertoires in COVID-19. Assay used: immunoSEQ multiplex PCR; TCRdb lists only in-frame clones, some missing. The repertoire holds 150,000 to 200,000 clones, with roughly 80% as singletons. The sequencing input was peripheral blood. All receptors come from a man between 65 and 79 years old with acute or convalescent COVID-19.

The chain combines TRBV29-1 with TRBJ1-3, with a tentative D call TRBD1 (5 bases). The CDR3 length is 14 residues. V gave up 4 bases and J gave up 4 bases, with 14 bases separating them. CDR1 is SQVTM and CDR2 is ANQGSEA in the germline V gene. The CDR3: CSVVSGTWGNTIYF. The CDR3 DNA reads as TGCAGCGTTGTCAGCGGGACTTGGGGAAACACCATATATTTT.

This clone was counted only a few times. The chain couples TRBV12-3 or TRBV12-4 to TRBJ1-1; no firm D call. The CDR3 totals 13 residues. Trimming shortened V by 4 bases and J by 1 base, and 7 bases separated the two germline ends. CDR3 region: CASSYNRNTEAFF. The CDR3 DNA follows: TGTGCCAGCAGTTATAACAGGAACACTGAAGCTTTCTTT.

This clone was counted a few times. The chain couples TRBV18 to TRBJ2-1; D may be TRBD2 (6 bases). Trimming stripped 5 bases from V and 8 bases from J, with 22 bases between. Per germline, CDR1 KGHSH and CDR2 LQKENI. The CDR3 runs 16 residues. The CDR3 nucleotides read TGTGCCAGCTCATACACTCGACTAGACGGAGGATATGAGCAGTTCTTC. It yields the protein CASSYTRLDGGYEQFF.

The J gene is TRBJ1-1, the V gene TRBV27; TRBD1 matches at 8 bases. CDR3 length: 12 residues. Germline V gene lookup returns CDR1 MNHEY and CDR2 SMNVEV (reference sequence). The ends lost 5 bases at V and 11 bases at J; junction bases unmatched: 7. Written as DNA, the CDR3 is TGTGCCAGCAGTGCCCTGACAGGGGTGGCTTTCTTT. The encoded protein is CASSALTGVAFF.

The gene calls are TRBV7-2 and TRBJ2-3; TRBD1 is a possible D gene (5 bases). CDR1 and CDR2 from the germline V gene are SGHTA and FQGNSA. The V gene lost 2 bases and the J gene lost 4 bases, with 13 bases spanning the gap. The CDR3 is 15 residues long. The CDR3 loop reads CASSLRQNWADTQYF. CDR3 sequence (DNA): TGTGCCAGCAGCTTAAGACAGAACTGGGCAGATACGCAGTATTTT.

This clone was detected only a few times. This CDR3 is CASSPDRVSSYEQYF. The CDR3 DNA reads as TGTGCCAGCAGCCCGGACAGGGTGAGCTCCTACGAGCAGTACTTC. The chain couples TRBV5-4 to TRBJ2-7; 8 nucleotides line up with TRBD1. The CDR3 loop spans 15 amino acids. V dropped 4 bases and J dropped 0; count of bases not matched to a gene: 6. Per germline, CDR1 SGHNT and CDR2 YYREEE (reference sequence).

The sample holds one count of this clone. V usage is TRBV18 and J usage is TRBJ2-3; possible D gene TRBD1, 6 bases. The germline V and J ends were trimmed by 4 bases and 0 bases, with 8 bases remaining between them. The CDR3 has 14 residues. The germline gives CDR1 KGHSH, CDR2 LQKENI. The CDR3 DNA reads as TGTGCCAGCTCACAGGGACAAAGCACAGATACGCAGTATTTT. Residues: CASSQGQSTDTQYF.

The chain carries TRBV18 and TRBJ1-1; TRBD1 matches at 8 bases. The CDR3 totals 15 residues. In germline, CDR1 is KGHSH, CDR2 LQKENI. V was clipped by 4 bases and J by 0 bases; unmatched bases: 4. The CDR3 is CASSRTGSMNTEAFF. For the CDR3, the DNA is TGTGCCAGCTCACGGACAGGGAGCATGAACACTGAAGCTTTCTTT.

This clone has just a few counts. The chain is built from TRBV25-1 and TRBJ1-1, with a possible D match to TRBD1 (5 bases). Per germline, CDR1 MGHDK and CDR2 SYGVNS. There are 13 residues in the CDR3. Trimming left V 5 bases short and J 10 bases short, with 17 bases between. The CDR3 spells CASSRIGALGAFF. The CDR3 DNA is TGTGCCAGCAGTAGGATTGGGGCACTCGGAGCTTTCTTT.

This clone was observed a handful of times. The same CDR3 also results from other DNA sequences found in this sample. J is TRBJ2-7 and V is TRBV18, with 9 nucleotides matching TRBD1. J gave up 2 bases and V 2 bases, and 1 base lay outside the gene matches. CDR1 and CDR2 from the germline V gene are KGHSH and LQKENI. This CDR3 has 14 amino acids. CDR3 DNA: TGTGCCAGCTCACCAGGACAGGGGCCCTACGAGCAGTACTTC. Encoded protein: CASSPGQGPYEQYF.

The chain links TRBV6-5 to TRBJ1-1; D remains unclear. The CDR3 spans 13 residues. V shed 5 bases and J shed 6 bases, with 13 bases lying between them. From germline, CDR1 is MNHEY and CDR2 SVGAGI. CDR3 loop: CASSLHGGAEAFF. CDR3 in DNA: TGTGCCAGCAGTCTCCATGGCGGCGCTGAAGCTTTCTTT.

The genes are TRBV15 and TRBJ2-3; D is ambiguous. V lost 4 bases and J 4 bases, leaving 6 bases between the germline ends. This CDR3 contains 12 residues. The V gene's germline CDR1 is LNHNV and CDR2 YYDKDF (reference sequence). CDR3 sequence reads: CATSKTSDTQYF. The DNA of the CDR3 is TGTGCCACCAGCAAAACTTCAGATACGCAGTATTTT.